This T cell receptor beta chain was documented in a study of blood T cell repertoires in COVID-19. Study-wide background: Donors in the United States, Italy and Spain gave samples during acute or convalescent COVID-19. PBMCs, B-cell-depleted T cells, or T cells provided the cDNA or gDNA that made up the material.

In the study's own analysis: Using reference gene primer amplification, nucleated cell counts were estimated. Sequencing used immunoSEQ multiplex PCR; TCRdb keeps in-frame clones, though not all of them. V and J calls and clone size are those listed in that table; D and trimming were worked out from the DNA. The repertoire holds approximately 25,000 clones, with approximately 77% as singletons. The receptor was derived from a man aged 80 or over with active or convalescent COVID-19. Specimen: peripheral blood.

The CDR3, as DNA: TGTGCCAGCAGCCCTAGGTCTAGCGGGACCGCGAACACCGGGGAGCTGTTTTTT. Translated: CASSPRSSGTANTGELFF. This chain joins TRBV6-2 or TRBV6-3 and TRBJ2-2; 9 positions match TRBD2. The CDR3 covers 18 residues. Germline V lookup: CDR1 MNHEY, CDR2 SVGEGT. Unmatched junction bases numbered 11, after V lost 6 bases and J lost 0 bases.